This TCR gamma chain was recorded in a study of human gamma delta and Vdelta1 T cells (dated by TCRdb to 2016 to 2018). Concerning the study at large: The study examined Delta One T cells, which are Vd1+ gamma-delta T cells, as cytotoxic effectors against acute myeloid leukemia.

The library was obtained by PCR. The data were produced on an Illumina MiSeq. TCRdb reprocessed the public data with the CATT caller; entries with the same nucleotide sequence were combined afterwards. The sample has almost 3,000 gamma-chain clones on record, around 4.9% of them singletons. 13% of the sample goes to the ten largest clones. About this clone itself: What antigen it recognizes has not been identified. This DNA translates differently at residue 3 from the TCRdb protein, which is that of a much larger clone; a read error is likely, and the protein shown is the DNA's own translation.

There are 12 amino acids in the CDR3, from cysteine to phenylalanine inclusive. Only CDR3 DNA remains: 36 bases, in frame from the first base. Germline trimming amounts to 11 bases on V and 11 bases on J, with 18 as the count of junction bases outside the gene matches. For CDR1 and CDR2, the germline V gene (reference sequence) lists GITISATS and ISYDGTV. The receptor chain draws on TRGV9 and TRGJ1 or TRGJ2. This receptor was taken from a human donor in good health. Sample: naive CD27+ Vdelta1 gamma-delta T cells from blood. The CDR3 here reads CASNRGASEKLF. The DNA is TGTGCCTCGAATCGGGGTGCTTCGGAGAAACTCTTT.